Sequencing of this T cell receptor (beta chain) was carried out in a study of blood T cell repertoires in COVID-19. Repertoires were generated with immunoSEQ multiplex PCR, while TCRdb's copy carries only in-frame clones and drops some. The sample lists 200,000 to 300,000 clones, around 84% occurring once. The clonotype was recovered from a man aged 60-69 years with acute or convalescent COVID-19. Sequences were obtained from peripheral blood.

The CDR3 protein is CSVDTYNEQFF. The CDR3 nucleotides are TGCAGCGTTGACACTTACAATGAGCAGTTCTTC. V and J are TRBV29-1 and TRBJ2-1; the D is unclear. Germline V gene lookup returns CDR1 SQVTM and CDR2 ANQGSEA. The CDR3 is 11 residues long. The V and J ends lost 3 bases and 4 bases respectively, with 4 bases between them.